This T cell receptor (beta chain) appears in the sequencing data of a study of T cells after somatic rescue of genetic block (dated by TCRdb to the early 2020s). About the full investigation: What the study looked at was long-term robustness, specifically in a T-cell system that came about through somatic rescue of a genetic block in T-cell development.

The CDR3, from cysteine to phenylalanine, totals 14 residues. Only the CDR3 DNA stays, 42 bases, in frame from base 1. Trimming removed 0 bases from V and 3 bases from J, leaving 10 bases between the germline ends. CDR1 and CDR2, per the germline V gene, are SGHRS and YFSETQ. A note on this clone: The antigen this receptor binds is unknown. Base qualities are not recorded, but no much larger clone differs from it by a single base.

Libraries were constructed by the immunoSEQ multiplex PCR assay. TCRdb took this table from immuneACCESS and kept in-frame rearrangements with V and J called. Such tables lack part of the clones; where checked against another copy, unresolved V genes explain under half of the gap, and the rest is unexplained. In this sample the table shows tens of thousands of clones, about 87% of which occur a single time. 1.5% to 2% of the sample lies in the top ten. Material for sequencing was peripheral blood mononuclear cells (PBMCs). The rearrangement combines TRBV5-1 with TRBJ2-7, and possibly TRBD1, on 6 matching bases. The TCR comes from a woman under 30. Here the CDR3 is given as CASSLVPGVYEQYF. Read as DNA, the sequence is TGCGCCAGCAGCTTGGTTCCAGGGGTCTACGAGCAGTACTTC.